Listed below are T cell receptor beta chains from one sample, sequenced in a study of T-cell reconstitution after alpha-beta-depleted transplantation in children. TCRdb analysed the PCR reads with MiXCR anew, one entry per CDR3 protein. Of around 480,000 distinct CDR3 sequences in the sample, less than 35% are singletons; the top ten hold 2% to 3%. Sequencing used PBMCs from the stem cell graft donor, obtained from the stem cell graft. These receptors were obtained from a human donor who donated a stem cell graft to a child with aplastic anemia. The CDR3 runs from the conserved cysteine through the conserved F or W. The order of the fields is clone size, D gene, J gene, V gene, CDR3 DNA, CDR3 protein. The D gene is left open where the match is weak. Size is omitted from some rows. Given values are once, few, many or a class for expanded clones.

clone_size: once
d_call: TRBD1
j_call: TRBJ1-2
v_call: TRBV19
cdr3_nt: TGTGCCAGTAGTATTGGGACAGCCTATGGCTACACCTTC
cdr3_aa: CASSIGTAYGYTF

clone_size: few
d_call: TRBD1
j_call: TRBJ1-2
v_call: TRBV12-3/TRBV12-4
cdr3_nt: TGTGCCAGCAGAGGGGACAGGGTTGTCTATGGCTACACCTTC
cdr3_aa: CASRGDRVVYGYTF

clone_size: NA
d_call: TRBD2
j_call: TRBJ2-7
v_call: TRBV12-3/TRBV12-4
cdr3_nt: TGTGCCAGCAACCCGACTAGCGGGTTGGGGTTCTACGAGCAGTACTTC
cdr3_aa: CASNPTSGLGFYEQYF

clone_size: few
d_call: NA
j_call: TRBJ1-1
v_call: TRBV9
cdr3_nt: TGTGCCAGCAGCAATGTAGTGAACACTGAAGCTTTCTTT
cdr3_aa: CASSNVVNTEAFF

clone_size: few
d_call: TRBD2
j_call: TRBJ2-1
v_call: TRBV12-3/TRBV12-4
cdr3_nt: TGTGCCAGCAGTACATCGGGACTAGCGGGAAACGAGCAGTTCTTC
cdr3_aa: CASSTSGLAGNEQFF

clone_size: few
d_call: TRBD1
j_call: TRBJ1-5
v_call: TRBV6-2/TRBV6-3
cdr3_nt: TGTGCCAGCAGACGGACAGGGAACGGGCAGCCCCAGCATTTT
cdr3_aa: CASRRTGNGQPQHF

clone_size: NA
d_call: TRBD1
j_call: TRBJ1-2
v_call: TRBV6-2/TRBV6-3
cdr3_nt: TGTGCCAGCAGCTTGGAGGGACAGGGCTTAATCTATGGCTACACCTTC
cdr3_aa: CASSLEGQGLIYGYTF

clone_size: NA
d_call: NA
j_call: TRBJ2-5
v_call: TRBV7-2
cdr3_nt: TGTGCCAGCAGCCGCTCAGGTTTGCAAGAGACCCAGTACTTC
cdr3_aa: CASSRSGLQETQYF

clone_size: many
d_call: NA
j_call: TRBJ1-2
v_call: TRBV12-3/TRBV12-4
cdr3_nt: TGTGCCAGCAGTTTAGGGGGTGTTGGCTACACCTTC
cdr3_aa: CASSLGGVGYTF

clone_size: few
d_call: NA
j_call: TRBJ2-5
v_call: TRBV7-2
cdr3_nt: TGTGCCAGCAGCCGACTAAGGGGTCAAGAGACCCAGTACTTC
cdr3_aa: CASSRLRGQETQYF

clone_size: NA
d_call: TRBD2
j_call: TRBJ2-3
v_call: TRBV20-1
cdr3_nt: TGCAGTGTCGAACTAGCGGGAGGCACAGATACGCAGTATTTT
cdr3_aa: CSVELAGGTDTQYF

clone_size: few
d_call: NA
j_call: TRBJ1-4
v_call: TRBV12-3/TRBV12-4
cdr3_nt: TGTGCCAGCATGCGTTCGAATGAAAAACTGTTTTTT
cdr3_aa: CASMRSNEKLFF

clone_size: NA
d_call: TRBD1
j_call: TRBJ2-5
v_call: TRBV24-1
cdr3_nt: TGTGCCACCAGTGACGCACAGGGGTGGGAAGAGACCCAGTACTTC
cdr3_aa: CATSDAQGWEETQYF

clone_size: NA
d_call: TRBD2
j_call: TRBJ2-3
v_call: TRBV7-9
cdr3_nt: TGTGCCAGCAGCTTTGGACTAGCGGGACCGATCACAGATACGCAGTATTTT
cdr3_aa: CASSFGLAGPITDTQYF